This section outlines one TCR beta chain sequence together with its context. This sample stems from a study of blood T cell repertoires in COVID-19. The CDR3 extends over 15 amino acids. Germline assignment: CDR1 SGHDT and CDR2 YYEEEE. The trim removed 4 bases at V and 8 bases at J, leaving 12 bases unmatched. Per the original methods: Estimation of nucleated cell counts was performed using reference gene primer amplification. Sequencing used immunoSEQ multiplex PCR; TCRdb keeps in-frame clones, though not all of them. For V, J and clone size, that table is used; D and trimming come from the DNA. The sample consists of 35,000 to 40,000 clones, around 85% of them appearing once.

The source material was peripheral blood. This chain links TRBV5-6 with TRBJ2-4, with 7 bases identical to TRBD2. The source is a man aged 50 or older with active COVID-19. The CDR3 nucleotides read TGTGCCAGCAGCCCCCGGGAGGTAGCAACGGACATTCAGTACTTC. It specifies CASSPREVATDIQYF.